A single sample gave rise to the 9 T cell receptor beta chains below, sequenced in a study of metastatic and nonmetastatic thyroid tumors (dated by TCRdb to about 2020). Before undergoing thyroid surgery, none of the patients had been given any kind of treatment. The library was produced with PCR. Reads for this sample came from an Illumina HiSeq 4000. TCRdb trimmed the raw reads at Q25, called clones with MiXCR and kept productive beta chains. A total of tens of thousands of clones appear in this sample, 20% to 30% of them only once. The ten largest clones capture about 2.4% of the sample. Source material: blood. The source of these receptors is a female donor with papillary thyroid cancer or a benign thyroid nodule (not recorded which). Some clones in this sample may be carry-over from other donors' samples.

This clone was detected many times. The V call is TRBV2, the J call TRBJ1-1; 10 positions agree with TRBD1. Germline values: CDR1 SNHLY, CDR2 FYNNEI. The CDR3 is 17 amino acids. The ends lost 1 base at V and 1 base at J; junction bases unmatched: 6. The DNA for the CDR3 is TGTGCCAGCAGTGAAGGTTGGGACAGGGGTGCGAACACTGAAGCTTTCTTT. Protein sequence: CASSEGWDRGANTEAFF.

Points on this clone: With a much larger clone just one base away, this may be a read error. CDR3 sequence reads: CTTNPGRTETFF. The CDR3 DNA follows: TGCACCACGAACCCGGGCAGGACTGAAACTTTCTTT. The chain links TRBV29-1 to TRBJ1-1, with D unclear. CDR1 and CDR2 from the germline V gene are SQVTM and ANQGSEA. This CDR3 has 12 amino acids.

This clone is medium-sized (0.01 to 0.1%). This chain's CDR3 is CASSPPGQGYNEQFF. CDR3 DNA: TGTGCCAGCAGCCCTCCGGGACAGGGTTACAATGAGCAGTTCTTC. This rearrangement joins TRBV12-3 or TRBV12-4 to TRBJ2-1; 9 bases are shared with TRBD1. V gave up 6 bases and J gave up 4 bases; unmatched junction bases: 7. CDR3 length: 15 residues.

The table lists this clone with many counts. V is TRBV7-6 and J is TRBJ2-1; TRBD1 or TRBD2 may be the D gene (5 bases each). Trimming took off 1 base at V and 8 bases at J, with 9 bases between the two ends. Germline V gene lookup returns CDR1 SGHVS and CDR2 FNYEAQ. The CDR3 consists of 13 residues. Written as DNA, the CDR3 is TGTGCCAGCAGCTTAGGGGGCGGGTATGAGCAGTTCTTC. Its protein is CASSLGGGYEQFF.

This clone came up many times. Mismatch with germline at one junction end may stem from a read error. The V gene is TRBV27, the J gene TRBJ2-7; TRBD2 aligns across 7 bases. CDR3 length: 14 residues. Germline V gene sequence: CDR1 MNHEY, CDR2 SMNVEV (reference sequence). The CDR3 loop is CAGSFLAVSYEQYF. The CDR3 nucleotides read TGTGCCGGCAGTTTTCTAGCGGTTTCCTACGAGCAGTACTTC.

The chain uses TRBV6-1 and TRBJ1-6; 7 nucleotides line up with TRBD1. The CDR3 consists of 15 residues. Germline lookup yields CDR1 MNHNS and CDR2 SASEGT. Losses at the gene ends were 5 bases for V and 7 bases for J; bases not matched to a gene: 8. CDR3 DNA: TGTGCCAGCAGTAAGGGGGCGATTAACAATTCACCCCTCCACTTT. As protein: CASSKGAINNSPLHF.

This clone occurred many times. The gene calls are TRBV4-3 and TRBJ1-1; maybe TRBD1 (5 bases). V was clipped by 4 bases and J by 3 bases, with 27 bases between them. Germline V lookup: CDR1 LGHNA, CDR2 YSLEER. This CDR3 is 19 amino acids long. Here the CDR3 reads CASSLGAPDTTYIYTEAFF. The CDR3 region has the DNA TGCGCCAGCAGCCTAGGGGCCCCGGACACAACCTATATCTACACTGAAGCTTTCTTT.

This clone has a count of ten or more. The rearrangement joins TRBV2 to TRBJ2-2; D gene uncertain. Germline V gene sequence: CDR1 SNHLY, CDR2 FYNNEI. This CDR3 contains 14 residues. The germline V and J ends were trimmed by 7 bases and 0 bases, with 9 bases remaining between them. The CDR3 bases are TGTGCCAGCACGGCGGAAACGAACACCGGGGAGCTGTTTTTT. Protein sequence: CASTAETNTGELFF.

The rearrangement links TRBV9 to TRBJ2-2, with 11 bases aligning to TRBD2. Looked up from germline, CDR1 is SGDLS and CDR2 is YYNGEE. The CDR3 runs to 16 residues. V lost 4 bases, J lost 11 bases, and 13 bases stayed unmatched. In nucleotides, the CDR3 is TGTGCCAGCAGCCCCCATCCGGGGACTAGCGGACTTGAGCTGTTTTTT. It codes for CASSPHPGTSGLELFF.